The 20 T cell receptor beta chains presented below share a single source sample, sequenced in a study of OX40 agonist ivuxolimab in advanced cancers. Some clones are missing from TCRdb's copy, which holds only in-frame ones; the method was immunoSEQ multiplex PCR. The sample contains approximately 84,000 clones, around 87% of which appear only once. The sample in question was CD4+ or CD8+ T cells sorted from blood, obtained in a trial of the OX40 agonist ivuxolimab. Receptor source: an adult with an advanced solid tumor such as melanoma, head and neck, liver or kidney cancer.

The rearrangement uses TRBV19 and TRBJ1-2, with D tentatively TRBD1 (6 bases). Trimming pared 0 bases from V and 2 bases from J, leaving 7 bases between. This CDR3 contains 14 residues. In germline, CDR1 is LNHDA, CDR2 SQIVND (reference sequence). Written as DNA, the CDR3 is TGTGCCAGTAGTATAGAGGACAGCAACTATGGCTACACCTTC. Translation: CASSIEDSNYGYTF.

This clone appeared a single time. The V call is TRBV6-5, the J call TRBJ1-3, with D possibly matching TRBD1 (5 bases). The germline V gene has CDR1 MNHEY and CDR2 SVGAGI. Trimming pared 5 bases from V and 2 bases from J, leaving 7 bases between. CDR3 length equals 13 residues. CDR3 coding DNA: TGTGCCAGCAGTGGACACCCTGGAAACACCATATATTTT. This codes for CASSGHPGNTIYF.

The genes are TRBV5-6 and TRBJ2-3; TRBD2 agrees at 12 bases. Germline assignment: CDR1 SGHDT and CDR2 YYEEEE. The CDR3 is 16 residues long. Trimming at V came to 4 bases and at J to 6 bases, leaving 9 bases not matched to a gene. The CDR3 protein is CASSPRLAGAVDTQYF. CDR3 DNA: TGTGCCAGCAGCCCGCGACTAGCGGGAGCGGTGGATACGCAGTATTTT. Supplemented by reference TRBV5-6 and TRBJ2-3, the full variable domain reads DAGVTQSPTHLIKTRGQQVTLRCSPKSGHDTVSWYQQALGQGPQFIFQYYEEEERQRGNFPDRFSGHQFPNYSSELNVNALLLGDSALYLCASSPRLAGAVDTQYFGPGTRLTVL.

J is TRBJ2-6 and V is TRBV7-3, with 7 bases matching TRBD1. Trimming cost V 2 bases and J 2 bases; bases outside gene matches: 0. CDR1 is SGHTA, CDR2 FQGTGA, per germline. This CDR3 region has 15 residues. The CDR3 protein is CASSLQGAGANVLTF. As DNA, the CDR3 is TGTGCCAGCAGCTTACAGGGGGCTGGGGCCAACGTCCTGACTTTC.

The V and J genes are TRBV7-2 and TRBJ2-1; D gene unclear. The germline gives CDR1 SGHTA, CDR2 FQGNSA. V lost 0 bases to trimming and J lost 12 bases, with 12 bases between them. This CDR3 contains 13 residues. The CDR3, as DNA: TGTGCCAGCAGCTTAGCGACCGCGACTTCGCAGTTCTTC. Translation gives CASSLATATSQFF.

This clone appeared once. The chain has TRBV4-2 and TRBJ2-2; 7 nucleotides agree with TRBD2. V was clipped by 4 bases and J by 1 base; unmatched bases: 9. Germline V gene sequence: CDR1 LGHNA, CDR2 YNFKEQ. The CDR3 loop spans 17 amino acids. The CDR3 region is CASSLSLSGGNTGELFF. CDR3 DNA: TGTGCCAGCAGCCTTTCCCTATCGGGAGGGAACACCGGGGAGCTGTTTTTT.

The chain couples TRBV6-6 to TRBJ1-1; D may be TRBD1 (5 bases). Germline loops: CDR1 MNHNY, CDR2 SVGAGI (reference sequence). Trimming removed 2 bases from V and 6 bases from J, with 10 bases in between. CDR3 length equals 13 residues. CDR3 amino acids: CASSYELRAEAFF. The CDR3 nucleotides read TGTGCCAGCAGTTACGAGCTCAGGGCTGAAGCTTTCTTT.

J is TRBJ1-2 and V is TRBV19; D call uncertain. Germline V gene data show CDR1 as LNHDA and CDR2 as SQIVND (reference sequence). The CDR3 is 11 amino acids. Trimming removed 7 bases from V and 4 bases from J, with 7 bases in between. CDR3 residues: CASTGFYGYTF. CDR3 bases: TGTGCCAGTACGGGGTTCTATGGCTACACCTTC.

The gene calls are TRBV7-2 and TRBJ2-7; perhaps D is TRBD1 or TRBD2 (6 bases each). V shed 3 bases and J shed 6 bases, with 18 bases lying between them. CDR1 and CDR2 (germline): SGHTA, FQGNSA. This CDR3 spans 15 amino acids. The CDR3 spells CASSFHVGGNSEQYF. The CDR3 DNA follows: TGTGCCAGCAGCTTTCACGTAGGGGGGAATAGCGAGCAGTACTTC.

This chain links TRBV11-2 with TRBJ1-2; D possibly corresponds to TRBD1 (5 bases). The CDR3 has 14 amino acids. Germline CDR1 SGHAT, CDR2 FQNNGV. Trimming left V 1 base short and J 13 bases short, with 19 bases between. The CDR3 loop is CASSLGPEGMACTF. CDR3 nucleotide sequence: TGTGCCAGCAGCTTAGGCCCAGAGGGGATGGCGTGCACCTTC.

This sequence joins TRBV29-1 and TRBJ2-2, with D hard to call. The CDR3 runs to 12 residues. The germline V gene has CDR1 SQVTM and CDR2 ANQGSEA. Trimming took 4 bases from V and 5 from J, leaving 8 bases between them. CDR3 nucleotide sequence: TGCAGCGTTGGTACCGTAACCGGGGAGCTGTTTTTT. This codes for CSVGTVTGELFF.

The CDR3 reads CASSLFPTGGLNEQFF. The DNA for the CDR3 is TGTGCCAGCAGCTTATTCCCAACAGGGGGATTGAATGAGCAGTTCTTC. The genes are TRBV7-9 and TRBJ2-1, with 8 bases that match TRBD1. CDR3 length equals 16 residues. The germline V gene has CDR1 SEHNR and CDR2 FQNEAQ (reference sequence). Trimming cost V 2 bases and J 7 bases; bases outside gene matches: 10.

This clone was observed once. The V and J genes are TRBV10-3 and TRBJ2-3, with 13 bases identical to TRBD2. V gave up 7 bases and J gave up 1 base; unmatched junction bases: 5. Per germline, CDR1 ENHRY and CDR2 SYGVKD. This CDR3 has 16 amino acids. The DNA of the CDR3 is TGTGCCATCACCTGGACTAGCGGGGGAGGCACAGATACGCAGTATTTT. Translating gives CAITWTSGGGTDTQYF.

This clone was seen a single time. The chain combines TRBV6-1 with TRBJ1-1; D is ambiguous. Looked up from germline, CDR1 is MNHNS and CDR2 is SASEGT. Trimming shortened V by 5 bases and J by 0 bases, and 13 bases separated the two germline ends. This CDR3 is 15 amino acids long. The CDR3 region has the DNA TGTGCCAGCAGTATGAGTCTGGACCTGAACACTGAAGCTTTCTTT. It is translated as CASSMSLDLNTEAFF.

CDR3 bases: TGTGCCATCTCCGAGGGGGCCGTTGAGCAGTTCTTC. It translates to CAISEGAVEQFF. V usage is TRBV10-3 and J usage is TRBJ2-1, with 7 positions matching TRBD1. CDR1 and CDR2 from the germline V gene are ENHRY and SYGVKD. V shed 8 bases and J 9 bases; nucleotides not matched to a gene: 7. CDR3 length: 12 residues.

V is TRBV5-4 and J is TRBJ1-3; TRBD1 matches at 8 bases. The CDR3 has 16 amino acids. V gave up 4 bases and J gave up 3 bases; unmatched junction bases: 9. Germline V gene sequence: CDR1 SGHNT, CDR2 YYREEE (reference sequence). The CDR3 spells CASSKPTGAGGNTIYF. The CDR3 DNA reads TGTGCCAGCAGCAAGCCGACAGGGGCTGGTGGAAACACCATATATTTT. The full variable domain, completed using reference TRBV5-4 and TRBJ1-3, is ETGVTQSPTHLIKTRGQQVTLRCSSQSGHNTVSWYQQALGQGPQFIFQYYREEENGRGNFPPRFSGLQFPNYSSELNVNALELDDSALYLCASSKPTGAGGNTIYFGEGSWLTVV.

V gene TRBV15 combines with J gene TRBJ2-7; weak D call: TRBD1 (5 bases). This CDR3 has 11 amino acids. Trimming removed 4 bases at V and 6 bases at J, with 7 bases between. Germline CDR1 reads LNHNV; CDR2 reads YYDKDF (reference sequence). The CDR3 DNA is TGTGCCACCAGCAACACAGGCGAGCAGTACTTC. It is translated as CATSNTGEQYF.

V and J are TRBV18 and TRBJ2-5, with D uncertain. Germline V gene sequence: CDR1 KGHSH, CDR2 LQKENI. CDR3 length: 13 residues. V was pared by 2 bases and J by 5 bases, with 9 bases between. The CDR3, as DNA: TGTGCCAGCTCACCAGGCCAGTGGGAGACCCAGTACTTC. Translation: CASSPGQWETQYF.

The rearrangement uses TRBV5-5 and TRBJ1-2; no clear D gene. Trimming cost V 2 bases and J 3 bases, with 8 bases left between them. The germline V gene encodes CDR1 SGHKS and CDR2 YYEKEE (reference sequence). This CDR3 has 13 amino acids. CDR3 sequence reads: CASSFDGDYGYTF. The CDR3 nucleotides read TGTGCCAGCAGCTTCGACGGGGACTATGGCTACACCTTC.

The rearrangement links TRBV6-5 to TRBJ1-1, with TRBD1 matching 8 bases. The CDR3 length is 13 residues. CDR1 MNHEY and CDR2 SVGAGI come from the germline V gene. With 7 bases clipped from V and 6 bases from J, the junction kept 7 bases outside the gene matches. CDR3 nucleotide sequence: TGTGCCAGCACAGGACAGGGTCGACCTGAAGCTTTCTTT. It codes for CASTGQGRPEAFF.